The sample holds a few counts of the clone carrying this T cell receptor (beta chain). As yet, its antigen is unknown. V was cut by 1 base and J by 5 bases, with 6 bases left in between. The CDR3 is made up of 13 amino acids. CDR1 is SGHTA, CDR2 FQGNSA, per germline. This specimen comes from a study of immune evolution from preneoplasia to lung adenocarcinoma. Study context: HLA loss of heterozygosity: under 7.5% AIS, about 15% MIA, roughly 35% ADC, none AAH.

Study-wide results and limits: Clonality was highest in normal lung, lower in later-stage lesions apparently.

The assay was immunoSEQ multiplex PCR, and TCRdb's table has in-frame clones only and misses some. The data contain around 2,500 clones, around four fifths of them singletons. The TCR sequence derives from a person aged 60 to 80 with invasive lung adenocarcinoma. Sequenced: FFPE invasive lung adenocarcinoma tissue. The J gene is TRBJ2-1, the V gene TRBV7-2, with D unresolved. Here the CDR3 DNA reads TGTGCCAGCAGCTTAGTGGCGGACAATGAGCAGTTCTTC. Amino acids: CASSLVADNEQFF.